The 20 T cell receptor beta chains listed next were all sequenced from one sample in a study of blood T cell repertoires in COVID-19. Only in-frame clones appear in the TCRdb table, and some are missing; sequencing was by immunoSEQ multiplex PCR. The table includes about 480,000 clones, 85% to 90% detected once. Sequenced: peripheral blood. Every receptor here comes from a man aged 18-30 years with COVID-19, enrolled during active disease.

The chain couples TRBV5-1 to TRBJ2-2, with TRBD1 as a possible D gene (6 bases). The germline V gene encodes CDR1 SGHRS and CDR2 YFSETQ. The CDR3 loop spans 15 amino acids. The V gene lost 0 bases and the J gene lost 4 bases, with 10 bases spanning the gap. The DNA for the CDR3 is TGCGCCAGCAGCTTGGGAAGGGGGACCACCGGGGAGCTGTTTTTT. It codes for CASSLGRGTTGELFF.

V usage is TRBV27 and J usage is TRBJ1-6, with D unresolved. This CDR3 region has 17 residues. The V and J ends lost 0 bases and 0 bases respectively, with 9 bases between them. CDR1 and CDR2 (germline): MNHEY, SMNVEV (reference sequence). CDR3 nucleotide sequence: TGTGCCAGCAGTTTATCGGGAGTCAGCTCCTATAATTCACCCCTCCACTTT. Translation gives CASSLSGVSSYNSPLHF.

The chain is built from TRBV18 and TRBJ2-7; D might be TRBD1 (6 bases). The CDR3 extends over 16 amino acids. Between the trimmed V and J ends, which lost 1 base and 5 bases, there was a span of 18 bases. Germline CDR1 reads KGHSH; CDR2 reads LQKENI. CDR3 DNA: TGTGCCAGCTCACCACGAACACAGGGCCCCGAGGACGAGCAGTACTTC. It encodes CASSPRTQGPEDEQYF.

The chain uses TRBV5-1 and TRBJ2-1; 9 bases line up with TRBD2. Germline V gene lookup returns CDR1 SGHRS and CDR2 YFSETQ. This CDR3 is built from 15 residues. V dropped 1 base and J dropped 7; count of bases not matched to a gene: 6. This CDR3 is CASSLRAGGNNEQFF. CDR3 DNA sequence: TGCGCCAGCAGCTTGCGGGCGGGGGGGAATAATGAGCAGTTCTTC.

The chain recombines TRBV30 with TRBJ2-7, with 9 bases matching TRBD2. The CDR3 extends over 16 amino acids. The V segment lost 1 base and the J segment 2 bases; nucleotides outside the gene matches: 9. The germline V gene encodes CDR1 GTSNPN and CDR2 SVGIG (reference sequence). This CDR3 is CAWSGGGAGGTYEQYF. DNA of the CDR3: TGTGCCTGGAGTGGGGGGGGAGCGGGAGGCACCTACGAGCAGTACTTC. Using reference TRBV30 and TRBJ2-7 for the parts outside the CDR3, the full variable domain is SQTIHQWPATLVQPVGSPLSLECTVEGTSNPNLYWYRQAAGRGLQLLFYSVGIGQISSEVPQNLSASRPQDRQFILSSKKLLLSDSGFYLCAWSGGGAGGTYEQYFGPGTRLTVT.

The rearrangement links TRBV11-3 to TRBJ1-1; D is uncertain. The CDR3 has 14 amino acids. Germline V gene data show CDR1 as SGHNT and CDR2 as YENEEA. V lost 0 bases to trimming and J lost 1 base, with 6 bases between them. As DNA, the CDR3 is TGTGCCAGCAGCTTAGAGCAGGCGAACACTGAAGCTTTCTTT. This encodes CASSLEQANTEAFF.

The chain recombines TRBV28 with TRBJ2-1, with TRBD1 matching 7 bases. The CDR3 has 15 residues. Trimming at V came to 6 bases and at J to 4 bases, leaving 9 bases not matched to a gene. Germline assignment: CDR1 MDHEN and CDR2 SYDVKM. CDR3 loop: CASSTRTGLYNEQFF. In nucleotides, the CDR3 is TGTGCCAGCAGCACACGGACAGGTCTTTACAATGAGCAGTTCTTC. The whole variable domain, remainder taken from reference TRBV28 and TRBJ2-1, is DVKVTQSSRYLVKRTGEKVFLECVQDMDHENMFWYRQDPGLGLRLIYFSYDVKMKEKGDIPEGYSVSREKKERFSLILESASTNQTSMYLCASSTRTGLYNEQFFGPGTRLTVL.

This sequence joins TRBV5-1 and TRBJ2-1; 7 bases are a match to TRBD2. There are 15 residues in the CDR3. The V and J ends lost 0 bases and 9 bases, in that order; junction bases with no gene match: 9. In germline, CDR1 is SGHRS, CDR2 YFSETQ. CDR3 loop: CASSLASRGVGEQFF. CDR3 DNA sequence: TGCGCCAGCAGCTTGGCATCTCGGGGGGTAGGTGAGCAGTTCTTC. Full variable domain (rest looked up from reference TRBV5-1 and TRBJ2-1): KAGVTQTPRYLIKTRGQQVTLSCSPISGHRSVSWYQQTPGQGLQFLFEYFSETQRNKGNFPGRFSGRQFSNSRSEMNVSTLELGDSALYLCASSLASRGVGEQFFGPGTRLTVL.

V usage is TRBV19 and J usage is TRBJ2-4; the D gene is possibly TRBD1 (5 bases). The CDR3 is 16 amino acids. Trimming removed 6 bases at V and 9 bases at J, with 24 bases between. Germline V gives CDR1 LNHDA, CDR2 SQIVND (reference sequence). CDR3 in amino acids: CASSPALMGLLAIQYF. The CDR3 nucleotides read TGTGCCAGTAGCCCCGCCTTGATGGGGCTACTCGCCATTCAGTACTTC.

V gene TRBV19 combines with J gene TRBJ1-5, with D uncertain. The V gene's germline CDR1 is LNHDA and CDR2 SQIVND (reference sequence). The CDR3 covers 17 residues. V dropped 9 bases and J dropped 0 bases, with 21 bases sitting between them. The CDR3 nucleotides read TGTGCCAGACGACCCGCAAATCAGGTAACTAGCAATCAGCCCCAGCATTTT. The encoded protein is CARRPANQVTSNQPQHF.

The chain recombines TRBV7-9 with TRBJ1-5; D possibly corresponds to TRBD1 (5 bases). With 1 base removed from V and 2 bases from J, the gap between germline ends came to 15 bases. The CDR3 loop spans 17 amino acids. Per germline, CDR1 SEHNR and CDR2 FQNEAQ (reference sequence). CDR3 protein: CASSLGSGWEGNQPQHF. The DNA of the CDR3 is TGTGCCAGCAGCTTAGGTTCAGGGTGGGAAGGCAATCAGCCCCAGCATTTT.

This chain links TRBV19 with TRBJ2-7; D possibly corresponds to TRBD2 (6 bases). The CDR3 runs 17 residues. The V end was cut by 5 bases, the J end by 2 bases, with 22 bases between. Germline V gene data show CDR1 as LNHDA and CDR2 as SQIVND (reference sequence). CDR3 in DNA: TGTGCCAGTAGTGTGAATCCGGGACTGGTCGTTCCCTACGAGCAGTACTTC. Its translation is CASSVNPGLVVPYEQYF.

The chain combines TRBV11-3 with TRBJ2-1, with TRBD2 matching 11 bases. The CDR3 is made up of 15 amino acids. V trimming: 7 bases; J trimming: 9 bases; junction bases outside the gene matches: 11. CDR1 and CDR2 (germline): SGHNT, YENEEA. CDR3 region: CASTSTSGSSGEQFF. CDR3 bases: TGTGCCAGCACCAGTACTAGCGGGAGTAGCGGTGAGCAGTTCTTC.

The count of this clone is one. V gene TRBV28 combines with J gene TRBJ1-5, with unresolved D. This CDR3 is 12 amino acids long. V was pared by 8 bases and J by 5 bases, with 10 bases between. The germline CDR1 and CDR2 sequences are MDHEN and SYDVKM. This chain's CDR3 is CASGVLHQPQHF. CDR3 nucleotides: TGTGCCAGCGGTGTACTCCATCAGCCCCAGCATTTT. Filled out from reference TRBV28 and TRBJ1-5, the complete variable domain reads DVKVTQSSRYLVKRTGEKVFLECVQDMDHENMFWYRQDPGLGLRLIYFSYDVKMKEKGDIPEGYSVSREKKERFSLILESASTNQTSMYLCASGVLHQPQHFGDGTRLSIL.

This sequence joins TRBV27 and TRBJ1-4; D unresolved. V shed 3 bases and J shed 0 bases, with 17 bases lying between them. Germline CDR1 MNHEY, CDR2 SMNVEV (reference sequence). The CDR3 consists of 18 residues. CDR3 in amino acids: CASSLRPWSIATNEKLFF. The DNA of the CDR3 is TGTGCCAGCAGTTTGCGGCCGTGGTCCATTGCAACTAATGAAAAACTGTTTTTT.

This chain joins TRBV7-9 and TRBJ2-1; TRBD1 is a possible D gene (6 bases). Germline V gene data show CDR1 as SEHNR and CDR2 as FQNEAQ (reference sequence). The CDR3 runs to 14 residues. V was clipped by 11 bases and J by 0 bases, with 14 bases between them. Here the CDR3 reads CAGQPYHSYNEQFF. The CDR3, as DNA: TGTGCCGGACAGCCCTACCACTCCTACAATGAGCAGTTCTTC.

This clone appeared once. This sequence joins TRBV3-1 (or the pseudogene TRBV3-2) and TRBJ1-1; TRBD1 might be the D (6 bases). This CDR3 has 13 amino acids. CDR1 is LGHDT and CDR2 is YNNKEL in the germline V gene (reference sequence). V was trimmed by 1 base and J by 9 bases, leaving 12 bases between them. This CDR3 is CASSQATGFKAFF. The CDR3, as DNA: TGTGCCAGCAGCCAAGCTACAGGGTTTAAAGCTTTCTTT.

On this clone itself: The sample contains more than one DNA sequence encoding this CDR3. The chain joins TRBV19 to TRBJ1-1, with D possibly TRBD1 on 5 matching bases. The germline gives CDR1 LNHDA, CDR2 SQIVND (reference sequence). The CDR3 is made up of 13 amino acids. The germline V and J ends were trimmed by 3 bases and 2 bases, with 7 bases remaining between them. Here the CDR3 reads CASSMGRNTEAFF. The CDR3 DNA reads as TGTGCCAGTAGTATGGGGCGCAACACTGAAGCTTTCTTT.

V gene TRBV24-1 combines with J gene TRBJ1-1; 7 nucleotides line up with TRBD1. The CDR3 runs to 12 residues. The trim removed 5 bases at V and 6 bases at J, leaving 2 bases unmatched. Germline V gene lookup returns CDR1 KGHDR and CDR2 SFDVKD. CDR3 loop: CATSAGGPEAFF. In DNA form, the CDR3 reads TGTGCCACCAGTGCAGGGGGACCTGAAGCTTTCTTT.

The chain carries TRBV5-4 and TRBJ1-1, with D possibly matching TRBD1 (5 bases). The CDR3 has 14 residues. CDR1 is SGHNT, CDR2 YYREEE, per germline (reference sequence). Between the trimmed V and J ends, which lost 2 bases and 0 bases, there was a span of 8 bases. Here the CDR3 reads CASSFGGVNTEAFF. Written as DNA, the CDR3 is TGTGCCAGCAGCTTCGGGGGGGTGAACACTGAAGCTTTCTTT.